The clone carrying this TCR beta chain has a handful of counts. The entry originates in a study of blood T cell repertoires in COVID-19. Overall study: Both acute and convalescent COVID-19 samples were obtained from the United States, Italy and Spain. T cells, B-cell-depleted T cells, or PBMCs supplied cDNA or gDNA.

TCRdb keeps only in-frame clones here, not all; method: immunoSEQ multiplex PCR. Of over 100,000 clones in the sample, approximately 80% were seen once. Per germline, CDR1 SGDLS and CDR2 YYNGEE. V gave up 1 base and J gave up 6 bases, with 5 bases separating them. The CDR3 consists of 11 residues. The receptor comes from a man in his 60s with active or convalescent COVID-19. The sample comprised peripheral blood. V gene TRBV9 combines with J gene TRBJ2-7, with D hard to call. The CDR3 here is CASSVPGEQYV. In nucleotides, the CDR3 is TGTGCCAGCAGCGTACCCGGCGAGCAGTACGTC.